This TCR beta chain was captured in a study of T cell responses to AZD1222 COVID-19 vaccine. Germline CDR1 reads SEHNR; CDR2 reads FQNEAQ (reference sequence). The CDR3 is made up of 13 amino acids. V shed 1 base and J shed 7 bases, with 10 bases lying between them. Repertoires were generated with immunoSEQ multiplex PCR, while TCRdb's copy carries only in-frame clones and drops some. The sample consists of roughly 100,000 clones, 84% of them appearing once. The chain couples TRBV7-9 to TRBJ1-2; no reliable D call. This clonotype was obtained from an adult in good health. The sample consisted of peripheral blood, taken on day 0 of AZD1222 vaccination. CDR3 bases: TGTGCCAGCAGCTTAGGAGAAAGTCCTGGCTACACCTTC. This translates into CASSLGESPGYTF.